This TCR beta chain was retrieved from a study of T cells in Graves' hyperthyroidism and ophthalmopathy. Regarding the study as a whole: The authors' 13 V-J model separated ophthalmopathy from stable hyperthyroidism.

This clonotype was counted between two and nine times. Its antigen is undetermined. Criteria for exclusion of patients were uncontrolled infection, other autoimmune disease, pregnancy or lactation. It was RNA transcripts that yielded the amplified TCR beta CDR3 regions. TCR CDR3 underwent first-round RT-PCR with the HTBI primer set. TCRdb ran MiXCR on the multiplex PCR reads and lists one entry per CDR3 protein. Of about 560,000 distinct CDR3 sequences in the sample, over 15% are singletons; the top ten hold about 18%. Germline lookup yields CDR1 SGHDT and CDR2 YYEEEE. This CDR3 has 12 amino acids. The junction had 8 bases not matched to a gene; V was cut back by 5 bases and J by 13 bases.

The source is a woman aged 18-29 years with Graves' hyperthyroidism. The rearrangement uses TRBV5-6 and TRBJ2-2; TRBD1 matches 7 bases. Sample: blood. The CDR3 DNA is TGTGCCAGCAGGGGGACAGAGACAGTGCTGTTTTTT. Protein sequence: CASRGTETVLFF.